This TCR beta chain is from a study of T-cell reconstitution after alpha-beta-depleted transplantation in children. Study results and limitations: Recipient T cells and thymic progenitors that survived were the source of the high TCRbeta diversity seen at day 60 in some patients. A year had passed since transplant, and T-cell counts and diversity by then came mostly from newly produced T cells.

Preparation of the TCRbeta library was carried out with unique molecular identifiers. Via MiXCR, TCRdb re-called the PCR reads, giving one row per CDR3 protein. In the table there are 500,000 to 650,000 distinct CDR3 sequences, more than 9.5% of which are singletons. Germline lookup yields CDR1 SGHRS and CDR2 YFSETQ. With 4 bases clipped from V and 4 bases from J, the junction kept 6 bases outside the gene matches. The CDR3 spans 15 residues. This clonotype was detected a few times. The target antigen is unknown. This specimen was PBMCs, mostly from graft donor cells, taken 180 days after TCRalphabeta/CD19-depleted stem cell transplant. The clonotype originates from a female patient aged 2-9 years who had a stem cell transplant for aplastic anemia, so the T cells may come from the graft donor. V is TRBV5-1 and J is TRBJ2-1; TRBD2 matches at 9 bases. The CDR3 bases are TGCGCCAGCAGCACCTCTAGCGGGGCTTACAATGAGCAGTTCTTC. Translating it yields CASSTSSGAYNEQFF.